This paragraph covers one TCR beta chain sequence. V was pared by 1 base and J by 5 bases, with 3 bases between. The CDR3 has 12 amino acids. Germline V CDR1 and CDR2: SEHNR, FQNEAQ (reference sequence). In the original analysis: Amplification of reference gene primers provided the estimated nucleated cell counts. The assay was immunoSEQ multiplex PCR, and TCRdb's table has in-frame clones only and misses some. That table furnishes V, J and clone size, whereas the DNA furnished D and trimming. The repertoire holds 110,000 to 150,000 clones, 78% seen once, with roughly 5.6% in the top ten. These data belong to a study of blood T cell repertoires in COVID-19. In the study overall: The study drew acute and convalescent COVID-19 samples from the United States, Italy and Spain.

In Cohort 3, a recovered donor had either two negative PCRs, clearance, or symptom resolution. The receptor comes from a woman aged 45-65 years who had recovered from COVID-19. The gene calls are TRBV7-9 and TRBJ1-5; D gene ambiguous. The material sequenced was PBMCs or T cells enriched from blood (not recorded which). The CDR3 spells CASSLGDQPQHF. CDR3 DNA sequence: TGTGCCAGCAGCTTAGGCGATCAGCCCCAGCATTTT.